What follows are 16 T cell receptor beta chains derived from one specimen sequenced in a study of identifying expanded T cells in peripheral blood. TCRdb's table, derived via immunoSEQ multiplex PCR, lists solely in-frame clones and lacks some. The sample has 70,000 to 100,000 clones; 88% are singletons. The sequencing sample was made of blood. These receptors were taken from a person aged 18 to 75 in good health.

This clone was seen more than once but under ten times. The chain recombines TRBV5-4 with TRBJ2-7; D gene ambiguous. The V end lost 2 bases, the J end lost 3 bases, and 12 bases lay between the germline ends. CDR3 size: 14 residues. CDR1 is SGHNT and CDR2 is YYREEE in the germline V gene (reference sequence). CDR3 nucleotide sequence: TGTGCCAGCAGCTTCCACGTCAAAGACTACGAGCAGTACTTC. Amino acids: CASSFHVKDYEQYF. Based on the CDR3 plus reference TRBV5-4 and TRBJ2-7, the full variable domain is ETGVTQSPTHLIKTRGQQVTLRCSSQSGHNTVSWYQQALGQGPQFIFQYYREEENGRGNFPPRFSGLQFPNYSSELNVNALELDDSALYLCASSFHVKDYEQYFGPGTRLTVT.

The chain has TRBV10-3 and TRBJ1-3; no firm D call. Germline lookup yields CDR1 ENHRY and CDR2 SYGVKD. The CDR3 runs 15 residues. Trimming took 3 bases from V and 2 from J, leaving 11 bases between them. CDR3 sequence reads: CAISDTASTGNTIYF. CDR3 DNA: TGTGCCATCAGTGATACAGCCTCGACTGGAAACACCATATATTTT.

The chain is built from TRBV4-3 and TRBJ2-7, with D unresolved. Germline V gene sequence: CDR1 LGHNA, CDR2 YSLEER. The CDR3 is made up of 14 amino acids. Trimming removed 1 base from V and 4 bases from J, with 11 bases in between. The CDR3 here is CASSQGSTGYEQYF. CDR3 nucleotides: TGCGCCAGCAGCCAAGGTTCTACCGGGTACGAGCAGTACTTC.

The genes are TRBV6-6 and TRBJ2-7; no clear D. V lost 2 bases and J 5 bases, leaving 10 bases between the germline ends. The CDR3 sequence is 13 residues long. The germline CDR1 and CDR2 sequences are MNHNY and SVGAGI (reference sequence). The CDR3 protein is CASSYIPIHEQYF. The CDR3 nucleotides read TGTGCCAGCAGTTACATCCCGATCCACGAGCAGTACTTC.

The rearrangement uses TRBV6-6 and TRBJ2-5; D perhaps matches TRBD1 (5 bases). Trimming stripped 7 bases from V and 0 bases from J, with 12 bases between. Germline values: CDR1 MNHNY, CDR2 SVGAGI (reference sequence). The CDR3 is 14 residues long. CDR3 sequence reads: CASTTGSYQETQYF. The CDR3 region has the DNA TGTGCCAGCACCACAGGCTCGTACCAAGAGACCCAGTACTTC.

The rearrangement uses TRBV4-3 and TRBJ2-1, with 7 bases lining up with TRBD2. Trimming took 4 bases from V and 7 from J; bases not matched to a gene: 16. There are 17 residues in the CDR3. Germline loops: CDR1 LGHNA, CDR2 YSLEER. The CDR3 nucleotides read TGCGCCAGCAGCCCACGTGGGGGGGGAACGTTAAGGAATGAGCAGTTCTTC. The encoded protein is CASSPRGGGTLRNEQFF.

The genes are TRBV28 and TRBJ2-5; 7 bases are shared with TRBD2. J lost 2 bases, V lost 5 bases, and 5 bases had no gene match. The CDR3 is made up of 14 amino acids. The germline gives CDR1 MDHEN, CDR2 SYDVKM. DNA for the CDR3: TGTGCCAGCAGTCCCGGGACTACACAAGAGACCCAGTACTTC. This translates into CASSPGTTQETQYF.

V usage is TRBV30 and J usage is TRBJ2-3; D unresolved. The V and J ends lost 2 bases and 3 bases respectively, with 6 bases between them. The germline V gene encodes CDR1 GTSNPN and CDR2 SVGIG (reference sequence). This CDR3 spans 12 amino acids. The CDR3: CAWSSLTDTQYF. CDR3 bases: TGTGCCTGGAGTAGTCTAACAGATACGCAGTATTTT.

This clone was counted a few times. This chain links TRBV27 with TRBJ2-7; D is unresolved. The CDR3 sequence is 15 residues long. CDR1 and CDR2 from the germline V gene are MNHEY and SMNVEV (reference sequence). Trimming pared 1 base from V and 0 bases from J, leaving 10 bases between. This CDR3 is CASSLFSGLSYEQYF. The DNA of the CDR3 is TGTGCCAGCAGTTTATTTTCTGGCCTCTCCTACGAGCAGTACTTC.

The CDR3 reads CASSDSRELHEKLFF. In DNA, the CDR3 is TGTGCCAGCAGTGACTCCAGGGAGCTTCATGAAAAACTGTTTTTT. This chain joins TRBV25-1 and TRBJ1-4; D perhaps matches TRBD1 (5 bases). Germline CDR1 MGHDK, CDR2 SYGVNS. The germline V and J ends were trimmed by 3 bases and 6 bases, with 14 bases remaining between them. This CDR3 region has 15 residues. The variable domain in full, with the rest retrieved from reference TRBV25-1 and TRBJ1-4, is EADIYQTPRYLVIGTGKKITLECSQTMGHDKMYWYQQDPGMELHLIHYSYGVNSTEKGDLSSESTVSRIRTEHFPLTLESARPSHTSQYLCASSDSRELHEKLFFGSGTQLSVL.

V is TRBV2 and J is TRBJ2-5; the D is unclear. The germline gives CDR1 SNHLY, CDR2 FYNNEI. Trimming left V 4 bases short and J 2 bases short, with 11 bases between. This CDR3 spans 14 amino acids. CDR3: CASSVFTAQETQYF. DNA of the CDR3: TGTGCCAGCAGTGTGTTTACAGCACAAGAGACCCAGTACTTC.

The chain links TRBV5-4 to TRBJ2-3; TRBD2 aligns across 12 bases. This CDR3 has 17 residues. In germline, CDR1 is SGHNT, CDR2 YYREEE (reference sequence). With V trimmed by 0 bases and J by 5 bases, 7 bases remained unmatched. Here the CDR3 reads CASSLGASGGALDTQYF. In nucleotides, the CDR3 is TGTGCCAGCAGCTTGGGAGCTAGCGGGGGGGCGTTAGATACGCAGTATTTT. Full variable domain (remainder filled in from reference TRBV5-4 and TRBJ2-3): ETGVTQSPTHLIKTRGQQVTLRCSSQSGHNTVSWYQQALGQGPQFIFQYYREEENGRGNFPPRFSGLQFPNYSSELNVNALELDDSALYLCASSLGASGGALDTQYFGPGTRLTVL.

This chain connects TRBV19 to TRBJ1-2; the D gene is possibly TRBD1 (6 bases). The CDR3 consists of 13 residues. The V and J ends lost 8 bases and 3 bases respectively, with 13 bases between them. Germline V gene lookup returns CDR1 LNHDA and CDR2 SQIVND (reference sequence). For the CDR3, the DNA is TGTGCCAGTTTTTCAGGGGCTCACTATGGCTACACCTTC. This codes for CASFSGAHYGYTF.

V usage is TRBV28 and J usage is TRBJ1-1; D ambiguous. The CDR3 totals 15 residues. In germline, CDR1 is MDHEN, CDR2 SYDVKM. V shed 3 bases and J shed 8 bases, with 19 bases lying between them. The CDR3 spells CASSFITPVGSEAFF. The CDR3 region has the DNA TGTGCCAGCAGTTTTATCACCCCGGTTGGTTCAGAAGCTTTCTTT.

CDR3 in amino acids: CASSEPYGVYGYTF. DNA of the CDR3: TGTGCCAGCAGTGAGCCTTACGGGGTCTATGGCTACACCTTC. This sequence joins TRBV2 and TRBJ1-2; D is unresolved. V was pared by 3 bases and J by 4 bases, with 12 bases between. The CDR3 covers 14 residues. Germline assignment: CDR1 SNHLY and CDR2 FYNNEI. Full variable domain (remainder filled in from reference TRBV2 and TRBJ1-2): EPEVTQTPSHQVTQMGQEVILRCVPISNHLYFYWYRQILGQKVEFLVSFYNNEISEKSEIFDDQFSVERPDGSNFTLKIRSTKLEDSAMYFCASSEPYGVYGYTFGSGTRLTVV.

This rearrangement joins TRBV7-9 to TRBJ2-7, with a possible D match to TRBD1 (6 bases). The CDR3 is 13 residues long. Trimming removed 4 bases from V and 4 bases from J, with 11 bases in between. Germline CDR1 and CDR2: SEHNR and FQNEAQ (reference sequence). DNA of the CDR3: TGTGCCAGCAGCTCACTACAGGGATACGAGCAGTACTTC. This encodes CASSSLQGYEQYF.